The clone carrying this T cell receptor (beta chain) was counted a single time. The source of the sample is a study of blood T cell repertoires in COVID-19. V shed 0 bases, J shed 4 bases, and the junction held 7 bases outside the gene matches. CDR3 length equals 16 residues. Germline CDR1 reads SGHKS; CDR2 reads YYEKEE (reference sequence). In the original workflow: Using reference gene primer amplification, nucleated cell counts were estimated. Measured with immunoSEQ multiplex PCR; TCRdb has only the in-frame clones, and not every one. V, J and clone size are taken as reported in that table, and D and trimming were inferred from the DNA itself. The sample records 85,000 to 120,000 clones, 84% being singletons.

Sequenced input: peripheral blood. The source of this sequence is a woman aged 55-75 years with acute or convalescent COVID-19. The V gene is TRBV5-5, the J gene TRBJ2-3; TRBD1 agrees at 8 bases. CDR3 sequence: CASSLASGGASDTQYF. The CDR3 nucleotides read TGTGCCAGCAGCTTGGCCTCAGGGGGCGCATCAGATACGCAGTATTTT.